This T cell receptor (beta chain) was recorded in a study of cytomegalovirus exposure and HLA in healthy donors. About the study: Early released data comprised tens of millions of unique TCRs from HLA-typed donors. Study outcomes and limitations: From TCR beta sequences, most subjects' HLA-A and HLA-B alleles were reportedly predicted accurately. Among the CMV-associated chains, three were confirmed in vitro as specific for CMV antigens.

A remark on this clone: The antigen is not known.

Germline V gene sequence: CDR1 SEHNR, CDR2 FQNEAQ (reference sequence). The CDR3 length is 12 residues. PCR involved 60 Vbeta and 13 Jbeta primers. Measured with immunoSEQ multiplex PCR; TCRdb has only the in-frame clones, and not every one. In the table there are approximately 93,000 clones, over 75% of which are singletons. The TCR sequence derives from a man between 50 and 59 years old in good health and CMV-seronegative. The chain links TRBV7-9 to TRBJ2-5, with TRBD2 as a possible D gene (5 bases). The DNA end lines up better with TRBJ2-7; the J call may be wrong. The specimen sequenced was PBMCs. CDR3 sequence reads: CASSPGGYEQYF. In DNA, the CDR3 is TGTGCCAGCAGTCCCGGAGGCTACGAGCAGTACTTC.